This TCR beta chain was obtained from a study of blood T cell repertoires in COVID-19 (dated by TCRdb to 2019 to 2021). In terms of the full investigation: The collaborator samples originated in the United States, Italy and Spain and spanned the acute and convalescent phases of COVID-19. The prospective study material was composed of cDNA or gDNA derived from T cells, B-cell-depleted T cells, or PBMCs. Subjects who had been exposed to COVID-19, were actively infected with it, or had recovered from it provided the deeply sampled blood TCRbeta repertoires that made up the dataset. The repertoires were made available in a free public database intended to serve as a resource for research on the immune response to SARS-CoV-2. Samples came from the ongoing ImmuneRACE study (first 160 participants) plus 1,254 subjects from 6 global collaborators. A de-identified subject ID, COVID-19 status, age in years and sex were almost always included in the sample metadata. Where HLA class I and class II types were available, the types were taken from metadata supplied by the sample provider, not from assay-based typing.

Measured from the cysteine to the phenylalanine, the CDR3 is 15 residues long. Only the CDR3 region is kept as DNA, spanning 45 bases read in frame from base 1. Between the V and J ends, shortened by 0 bases and 6 bases respectively, the junction contains 13 bases. What the work shows at the level of the full study, not this receptor alone: The amount of clinical and demographic metadata varied by source and participant and was provided uncurated.

The sample holds one count of this clone. Its antigen is currently not known. No base quality information exists; no much larger clone differs at one position. The immunoSEQ Assay, a bias-controlled multiplex PCR, was used to amplify TCRbeta CDR3 regions from genomic DNA. The study's own analysis went as follows. Within the assay, amplification of reference gene primers was used to estimate how many nucleated cells each sample contained. Sequence reads were collapsed and filtered to measure the absolute abundance of every unique TCRbeta CDR3 rearrangement. For each sample, productive Simpson clonality was calculated by taking the square root of Simpson's diversity index across productive rearrangements. The table comes from immuneACCESS by way of TCRdb, which keeps in-frame sequences with V and J called. Part of the clones is missing from these tables; in studies checked, under half for an unresolved V gene and the rest for unknown reasons. V and J calls and clone size are as listed in that table; D and trimming were resolved from the DNA. Here the sample has 200,000 to 250,000 clones; approximately 87% occur a single time. The ten top clones hold roughly 2.4% of the sample.

Collaborating institutions collected whole blood in K2EDTA tubes following their own protocols. For TCRbeta analysis, collaborators shipped samples in one of three forms: frozen whole blood, isolated PBMCs, or DNA extracted from either of those sample types. Material for sequencing was peripheral blood. The receptor was derived from a woman between 50 and 59 years old with acute or convalescent COVID-19. The chain is encoded by TRBV23-1 joined to TRBJ2-3, with a weak D call of TRBD1 (6 bases match). TRBV23-1 is flagged as an ORF with uncertain function. CDR3 sequence: CASSQSTVRGDTQYF. The base sequence is TGCGCCAGCAGTCAATCGACGGTCAGGGGTGATACGCAGTATTTT.